This T cell receptor beta chain was observed in a study of PD-1 blockade in mismatch repair-deficient tumors. Study details: Enrolled about 2012-2016, patients had progressing, pretreated mismatch repair-deficient cancers of over nine types. Study-wide findings and caveats: After pembrolizumab, tumor-resident clones rose rapidly, then generally contracted before radiologic responses.

Method: immunoSEQ multiplex PCR; TCRdb's copy keeps in-frame clones and lacks some. The sample holds about 68,000 clones, around 73% seen once. As regards this clone: Its antigen remains unknown.

V was clipped by 3 bases and J by 0 bases, with 10 bases between them. Germline CDR1 reads SGHRS; CDR2 reads YFSETQ. There are 14 residues in the CDR3. V and J are TRBV5-1 and TRBJ2-7, with D uncertain. This TCR was recovered from an adult with mismatch repair-deficient cancer. The sample was peripheral blood, taken 2 weeks after starting pembrolizumab. The CDR3 DNA reads TGCGCCAGCAGCTCATCGGGTTCCTCCTACGAGCAGTACTTC. This gives the protein CASSSSGSSYEQYF.